This T cell receptor (beta chain) was obtained from a study of blood T cells in healthy people across ages. This clonotype has more than one count but fewer than ten. V lost 6 bases and J lost 2; bases outside the gene matches: 21. Germline V lookup: CDR1 DFQATT, CDR2 SNEGSKA (reference sequence). The CDR3 covers 21 residues. Sample-barcoded 5' priming and a J-beta primer mix drove a second PCR of about 6 to 12 cycles. In TCRdb, the 5' RACE reads were re-called with MiXCR into one record per CDR3 protein. Of about 1,400,000 distinct CDR3 sequences in the sample, around 59% were seen once. The TCR originated in a man younger than 30 in good health. The genes are TRBV20-1 and TRBJ2-3, with 15 bases identical to TRBD2. The sample taken for sequencing was blood. Here the CDR3 DNA reads TGCAGTGCCAATGGGCACTACGGACTAGCGGGGGGGGCGAAGAACACAGATACGCAGTATTTT. Translating gives CSANGHYGLAGGAKNTDTQYF.